The 18 T cell receptor beta chains listed next were all sequenced from one sample in a study of identifying expanded T cells in peripheral blood (dated by TCRdb to the late 2010s). Libraries were built with the immunoSEQ multiplex PCR assay. What TCRdb holds here is the immuneACCESS table cut down to in-frame rearrangements. Part of the clones is not present; checked against another copy, under half of the missing clones reflect an unresolved V gene, and the others are unexplained. This sample gives some 120,000 clones in total; roughly 82% of them show up just once. The ten largest clones capture 3.3% of the sample. Sequencing was performed on blood. All receptors come from a person aged 18 to 75 in good health.

This clone was detected once. The chain employs TRBV19 and TRBJ1-2; no definite D call. The V end lost 5 bases, the J end lost 6 bases, and 10 bases lay between the germline ends. CDR3 length: 12 amino acids. Germline CDR1 is LNHDA and CDR2 is SQIVND (reference sequence). Here the CDR3 reads CASSRTEHGYTF. As DNA, the CDR3 is TGTGCCAGTAGTCGGACGGAACATGGCTACACCTTC.

The rearrangement uses TRBV6-1 and TRBJ1-1, with D possibly matching TRBD1 (5 bases). Germline CDR1 reads MNHNS; CDR2 reads SASEGT. Trimming stripped 9 bases from V and 7 bases from J, with 12 bases between. CDR3 length: 11 residues. The CDR3 sequence is CASTGNYEAFF. CDR3 coding DNA: TGTGCCAGTACAGGAAACTATGAAGCTTTCTTT.

Only one count was recorded for this clone. The CDR3 DNA reads TGTGCCAGTACCTGGGGCAGGGGAGAGTATGGCTACACCTTC. This codes for CASTWGRGEYGYTF. The chain combines TRBV19 with TRBJ1-2, with D maybe TRBD1 (6 bases). Trimming pared 7 bases from V and 5 bases from J, leaving 17 bases between. Germline CDR1 reads LNHDA; CDR2 reads SQIVND (reference sequence). This CDR3 spans 14 amino acids.

The chain uses TRBV5-1 and TRBJ1-5; possible D gene TRBD1, 5 bases. The germline gives CDR1 SGHRS, CDR2 YFSETQ. Trimming removed 0 bases from V and 6 bases from J, with 7 bases in between. The CDR3 has 13 amino acids. Here the CDR3 reads CASSLAGGQPQHF. In DNA form, the CDR3 reads TGCGCCAGCAGCTTGGCCGGGGGTCAGCCCCAGCATTTT.

This chain links TRBV6-6 with TRBJ2-7; D uncertain. Germline CDR1 MNHNY, CDR2 SVGAGI (reference sequence). Trimming pared 6 bases from V and 6 bases from J, leaving 12 bases between. The CDR3 spans 12 residues. CDR3 amino acids: CASSPPRSEQYF. DNA of the CDR3: TGTGCCAGCAGCCCCCCCCGGTCCGAGCAGTACTTC.

The V gene is TRBV7-8, the J gene TRBJ1-1; 9 positions agree with TRBD1. The CDR3 covers 14 residues. The germline gives CDR1 SGHVS, CDR2 FQNEAQ. The junction had 1 base not matched to a gene; V was cut back by 4 bases and J by 1 base. The CDR3 DNA follows: TGTGCCAGCAGCTCGGGACAGGGGAACACTGAAGCTTTCTTT. It encodes CASSSGQGNTEAFF.

This clone has a count of ten or more. This chain uses TRBV7-3 with TRBJ2-3; the D is unclear. Germline CDR1 reads SGHTA; CDR2 reads FQGTGA. CDR3 length: 12 amino acids. Trimming cost V 5 bases and J 1 base, with 4 bases left between them. CDR3 DNA sequence: TGTGCCAGCAGCACCGGCACAGATACGCAGTATTTT. Encoded protein: CASSTGTDTQYF. Together with reference TRBV7-3 and TRBJ2-3, the CDR3 gives the full variable domain: GAGVSQTPSNKVTEKGKYVELRCDPISGHTALYWYRQSLGQGPEFLIYFQGTGAADDSGLPNDRFFAVRPEGSVSTLKIQRTERGDSAVYLCASSTGTDTQYFGPGTRLTVL.

The genes are TRBV4-3 and TRBJ1-2, with D maybe TRBD1 (6 bases). Germline V lookup: CDR1 LGHNA, CDR2 YSLEER. V lost 4 bases and J lost 4, with 16 bases in between. CDR3 length equals 15 residues. DNA of the CDR3: TGCGCCAGCAGCCGAACAGGGAGGCCCTCCTATGGCTACACCTTC. As protein: CASSRTGRPSYGYTF.

This clone was observed a few times. The chain joins TRBV7-2 to TRBJ1-2, with D possibly TRBD1 on 6 matching bases. This CDR3 region has 14 residues. V was cut by 1 base and J by 7 bases, with 13 bases left in between. Germline assignment: CDR1 SGHTA and CDR2 FQGNSA. CDR3 sequence reads: CASSLVGGVFGYTF. The CDR3 DNA reads as TGTGCCAGCAGCTTAGTAGGGGGGGTCTTTGGCTACACCTTC.

The V and J genes are TRBV18 and TRBJ2-3, with a possible D match to TRBD2 (5 bases). This CDR3 is built from 16 residues. Trimming stripped 2 bases from V and 3 bases from J, with 15 bases between. Germline assignment: CDR1 KGHSH and CDR2 LQKENI. Here the CDR3 reads CASSPRSGFGTDTQYF. As DNA, the CDR3 is TGTGCCAGCTCACCAAGGTCGGGGTTCGGAACAGATACGCAGTATTTT. The full variable domain, with the rest looked up from reference TRBV18 and TRBJ2-3, is NAGVMQNPRHLVRRRGQEARLRCSPMKGHSHVYWYRQLPEEGLKFMVYLQKENIIDESGMPKERFSAEFPKEGPSILRIQQVVRGDSAAYFCASSPRSGFGTDTQYFGPGTRLTVL.

J is TRBJ1-1 and V is TRBV30, with D perhaps TRBD1 (5 bases). This CDR3 contains 17 residues. Trimming pared 3 bases from V and 0 bases from J, leaving 20 bases between. Per germline, CDR1 GTSNPN and CDR2 SVGIG (reference sequence). CDR3 DNA: TGTGCCTGGAGGGCCCGACAGAAAAACCTATTGAACACTGAAGCTTTCTTT. This encodes CAWRARQKNLLNTEAFF.

The gene calls are TRBV28 and TRBJ2-3; D possibly matches TRBD1 or TRBD2 (5 bases each). Germline CDR1 MDHEN, CDR2 SYDVKM. This CDR3 contains 18 residues. Trimming removed 2 bases from V and 6 bases from J, with 24 bases in between. The CDR3 bases are TGTGCCAGCAGTTTAGGTCGGGGCGCCGAGACTCACTTGGATACGCAGTATTTT. It translates to CASSLGRGAETHLDTQYF.

This chain joins TRBV4-1 and TRBJ1-2, with D unclear. The germline V gene encodes CDR1 MGHRA and CDR2 YSYEKL. This CDR3 has 21 amino acids. Trimming stripped 1 base from V and 0 bases from J, with 27 bases between. Here the CDR3 reads CASSQVIRKTDLKRTNYGYTF. The CDR3 coding sequence is TGCGCCAGCAGCCAAGTCATACGGAAGACGGACCTAAAGCGTACTAACTATGGCTACACCTTC.

CDR3 in amino acids: CAIFGGAGQNYGYTF. The CDR3 nucleotides read TGTGCCATCTTTGGGGGGGCAGGACAAAACTATGGCTACACCTTC. This chain joins TRBV10-3 and TRBJ1-2; tentatively, D is TRBD1 (6 bases). The CDR3 length is 15 residues. Looked up from germline, CDR1 is ENHRY and CDR2 is SYGVKD. Between the trimmed V and J ends, which lost 8 bases and 2 bases, there was a span of 18 bases.

This sequence joins TRBV29-1 and TRBJ2-7; a weak D match, TRBD2 (6 bases). CDR1 and CDR2 from the germline V gene are SQVTM and ANQGSEA. Trimming removed 4 bases at V and 6 bases at J, with 19 bases between. The CDR3 runs to 14 residues. This chain's CDR3 is CSVADNKGGSEQYF. In DNA form, the CDR3 reads TGCAGCGTTGCCGACAACAAAGGAGGGAGCGAGCAGTACTTC.

The DNA for the CDR3 is TGTGCCAGCAGCCCGACGTGGGGATTCGGCAATCAGCCCCAGCATTTT. Translating gives CASSPTWGFGNQPQHF. This chain joins TRBV9 and TRBJ1-5; no clear D gene. This CDR3 comprises 16 residues. CDR1 is SGDLS and CDR2 is YYNGEE in the germline V gene. V was cut by 4 bases and J by 2 bases, with 16 bases left in between. The full variable domain, completed using reference TRBV9 and TRBJ1-5, is DSGVTQTPKHLITATGQRVTLRCSPRSGDLSVYWYQQSLDQGLQFLIQYYNGEERAKGNILERFSAQQFPDLHSELNLSSLELGDSALYFCASSPTWGFGNQPQHFGDGTRLSIL.

V gene TRBV7-2 combines with J gene TRBJ1-3; no definite D call. Germline lookup yields CDR1 SGHTA and CDR2 FQGNSA. There are 13 residues in the CDR3. The V end lost 2 bases, the J end lost 5 bases, and 7 bases lay between the germline ends. In DNA form, the CDR3 reads TGTGCCAGCAGCTTACCCCCAAGAAACACCATATATTTT. It specifies CASSLPPRNTIYF.

The rearrangement links TRBV6-5 to TRBJ1-2; D gene unclear. Germline CDR1 reads MNHEY; CDR2 reads SVGAGI. This CDR3 spans 13 amino acids. V was shortened by 8 bases and J by 4 bases, with 14 bases between the two germline ends. The DNA for the CDR3 is TGTGCCAGCCACGGCTGGGAAGGCTATGGCTACACCTTC. This sequence encodes CASHGWEGYGYTF.